The sequence of this TCR beta chain was determined in a study of blood T cell repertoires in COVID-19. Study information: The cDNA or gDNA used as material had been derived from T cells, B-cell-depleted T cells, or PBMCs.

Germline values: CDR1 LGHDT, CDR2 YNNKEL (reference sequence). This CDR3 has 14 residues. The J segment lost 3 bases and the V segment lost 0 bases, leaving 2 bases of the junction unmatched. Original processing methods: Cell counts per sample came from amplifying reference gene primers. Sequencing used immunoSEQ multiplex PCR; TCRdb keeps in-frame clones, though not all of them. That table gives V, J and clone size, and the DNA gave D and trimming. The table lists hundreds of thousands of clones, around 90% of them singletons. Material: PBMCs or T cells enriched from blood (not recorded which). This receptor was taken from a woman aged 30 to 39 who had recovered from COVID-19. The J gene is TRBJ2-7, the V gene TRBV3-1 (or the pseudogene TRBV3-2); 7 bases match TRBD1. The CDR3 loop is CASSQDDRDYEQYF. DNA of the CDR3: TGTGCCAGCAGCCAAGACGACAGGGACTACGAGCAGTACTTC.